Many counts were recorded for the clone carrying this T cell receptor beta chain. Time point in this sample: patch test 1, 2 weeks after DPC sensitization. As for treatment: therapeutic diphenylcyclopropenone sensitization with weekly scalp DPC. MiXCR, run by TCRdb on the RACE reads, gives a single entry per CDR3 protein. There are around 100,000 distinct CDR3 sequences in the sample; 9.5% to 11% occur only once, and 3% to 4.5% lies in the top ten. The source of the sample is a study of human T cells and chemical hapten exposure. V was cut by 5 bases and J by 1 base, with 11 bases left in between. CDR3 size: 15 residues. Germline V CDR1 and CDR2: SGHNT, YENEEA.

This receptor was identified in a woman in her thirties or forties with alopecia areata. Some clones in this sample may be carry-over from other donors' samples. The source was whole blood, collected in connection with sensitization to the hapten diphenylcyclopropenone (DPC). V and J are TRBV11-3 and TRBJ2-2, with D perhaps TRBD1 or TRBD2 (6 bases each). CDR3 region: CASSPGAENTGELFF. CDR3 DNA sequence: TGTGCCAGCAGCCCGGGGGCTGAGAACACCGGGGAGCTGTTTTTT.